The following is a TCR beta chain sequence with its context. This clone's antigen is unknown. Per-base quality was not reported, and no clone a single base away is much larger than it. The sample is drawn from a study of OX40 agonist ivuxolimab in advanced cancers. About the investigation overall: Ivuxolimab was a fully human IgG2 agonistic monoclonal antibody targeting the costimulatory receptor OX40 (CD134). Prior anti-PD-1, anti-PD-L1 or anti-CTLA-4 therapy was permitted, and approximately 40% of dose-escalation patients had received checkpoint inhibitors. The point of sequencing TCRbeta in the periphery was to test whether ivuxolimab changed TCR sequence diversity and drove clonal T-cell expansion. Partial responses were achieved by three dose-escalation patients, of whom one had hepatocellular carcinoma and two had cutaneous melanoma. Intravenous ivuxolimab was administered to patients every 2 weeks at six dose levels: 0.01, 0.1, 0.3, 1.5, 3 and 10 mg/kg. Of the approximately 53 patients in dose escalation, 19 had hepatocellular carcinoma, about 15 had melanoma, 9 had renal cell carcinoma and 9 had head and neck cancer. The paper reports the monotherapy dose-escalation portion (N ≈ 50 patients) of the phase I ivuxolimab trial. In the dose-escalation cohort, roughly 80% of patients were male, and the mean age was approximately 60 years, with a range of roughly 20 to 80.

As encoded in the germline V gene, CDR1 is KGHSH while CDR2 is LQKENI. From cysteine to phenylalanine, the CDR3 is 15 amino acids long. Kept here is only the CDR3 DNA, which spans 45 bases and is read in frame from base 1. The junction shows trimming of 8 bases on V and 5 bases on J, and the gene matches do not reach 14 bases of it. Broad study findings and their caveats: After ivuxolimab, expanded clones were on average more numerous among CD8+ T cells than among CD4+ T cells. Clonal expansion of both CD4+ and CD8+ blood T cells was observed from baseline to week 6 at doses 0.1 to 3.0 mg/kg. The antigen specificity of the clonally expanded peripheral T cells was not determined. Low levels of normalized T-cell clonal expansion were also shown by some nonresponding patients. Partial responders in the 0.1-3.0 mg/kg groups had among the lowest normalized peripheral clonal expansion, especially among CD8+ T cells.

To sequence the TCRbeta CDR3 region, genomic DNA was isolated from the sorted cells. The immunoSEQ Assay was used for sequencing of TCRbeta CDR3 regions. TCRdb mirrors the immuneACCESS table, restricted to in-frame sequences. Some clones are absent from its copies; in checked studies, under half trace to an unresolved V gene, and the reason for the others is unknown. The sample table lists about 54,000 clones, around 89% of them with a count of one. Around 1.4% of the sample goes to the ten largest clones. Patients with autoimmune disease history or receiving systemic immunosuppression were excluded from the trial. In every dose cohort, peripheral blood was drawn for TCR sequencing at baseline, cycle 4 day 1, and cycle 7 day 1. The samples were drawn from a first-in-human, open-label, multicenter phase I dose-escalation trial of ivuxolimab. Adults with locally advanced or metastatic melanoma, renal cell carcinoma, hepatocellular carcinoma or head and neck squamous cell carcinoma were enrolled in the trial. Before TCR sequencing, CD4+ T cells and CD8+ T cells from peripheral blood were sorted into separate populations.

The TCR was taken from an adult with an advanced solid tumor such as melanoma, head and neck, liver or kidney cancer. The rearranged chain carries TRBV18 and TRBJ2-7; 8 bases in the middle match TRBD2. The sequences come from CD4+ or CD8+ T cells sorted from blood, collected in a trial of the OX40 agonist ivuxolimab. The nucleotide sequence is TGTGCCAGCACAAACGGGGGGGCGCGGGTCGACGAGCAGTACTTC. It codes for CASTNGGARVDEQYF.